Below, 15 T cell receptor beta chains from the same sample are listed, as sequenced in a study of T cell changes during pregnancy in multiple sclerosis. The method was immunoSEQ multiplex PCR; TCRdb's version includes in-frame clones alone and lacks a portion of them. Of tens of thousands of clones listed, roughly nine tenths are singletons. The source material was peripheral blood, sampled in the second trimester of pregnancy. Source of these receptors: a female donor with multiple sclerosis, enrolled in a pregnancy study.

This clone was picked up one time. The V call is TRBV5-1, the J call TRBJ2-2, with TRBD1 identical over 8 bases. The V and J ends lost 3 bases and 7 bases, in that order; junction bases with no gene match: 2. CDR1 and CDR2 from the germline V gene are SGHRS and YFSETQ. CDR3 size: 13 residues. The CDR3 spells CASSSGQGGELFF. CDR3 nucleotides: TGCGCCAGCAGCTCCGGACAGGGCGGGGAGCTGTTTTTT.

The rearrangement uses TRBV9 and TRBJ1-1; weak D call: TRBD1 (6 bases). The germline CDR1 and CDR2 sequences are SGDLS and YYNGEE. Trimming took 0 bases from V and 8 from J, leaving 11 bases between them. The length of the CDR3 is 13 residues. Here the CDR3 reads CASSVGPDREAFF. The CDR3, as DNA: TGTGCCAGCAGCGTAGGTCCCGACAGGGAAGCTTTCTTT.

To note about this clone: This sample includes further DNA sequences coding for the same CDR3. The chain combines TRBV9 with TRBJ1-2, with D possibly being TRBD1 (6 bases). The V and J ends lost 4 bases and 7 bases respectively, with 26 bases between them. Germline CDR1 SGDLS, CDR2 YYNGEE. The CDR3 loop spans 17 amino acids. CDR3 amino acids: CASSSKLIPDRESGYTF. The CDR3 nucleotides read TGTGCCAGCAGCTCCAAACTTATCCCGGACAGAGAGTCTGGCTACACCTTC.

This clone appeared once. This chain joins TRBV5-1 and TRBJ1-6, with D possibly being TRBD1 (5 bases). The CDR3 has 14 residues. Trimming left V 0 bases short and J 6 bases short, with 7 bases between. Looked up from germline, CDR1 is SGHRS and CDR2 is YFSETQ. The CDR3 DNA reads TGCGCCAGCAGCTTGGGGGGGGTTAATTCACCCCTCCACTTT. Amino acid sequence: CASSLGGVNSPLHF.

The chain couples TRBV7-2 to TRBJ2-5; TRBD2 aligns across 8 bases. The CDR3 has 13 amino acids. V was clipped by 5 bases and J by 5 bases; unmatched bases: 4. CDR1 SGHTA and CDR2 FQGNSA come from the germline V gene. CDR3 sequence: CASSRGGAETQYF. The CDR3 DNA reads TGTGCCAGCAGCCGGGGGGGTGCGGAGACCCAGTACTTC.

V gene TRBV18 combines with J gene TRBJ2-1, with 8 positions matching TRBD1. The ends lost 6 bases at V and 3 bases at J; junction bases unmatched: 10. Germline V gives CDR1 KGHSH, CDR2 LQKENI. The CDR3 spans 16 residues. The chain's CDR3 is CASSHSWDRYYNEQFF. CDR3 coding DNA: TGTGCCAGCTCCCATTCTTGGGACAGGTACTACAATGAGCAGTTCTTC.

This chain connects TRBV4-2 to TRBJ2-3; possibly TRBD1 for D (5 bases). V dropped 0 bases and J dropped 2 bases, with 15 bases sitting between them. Germline V gene lookup returns CDR1 LGHNA and CDR2 YNFKEQ. CDR3 length equals 17 residues. CDR3 DNA sequence: TGTGCCAGCAGCCAAGATTGGGAAGGGGTCCTCACAGATACGCAGTATTTT. Residues: CASSQDWEGVLTDTQYF.

In its sample, this clone was seen once. V gene TRBV4-3 combines with J gene TRBJ2-7; perhaps TRBD1 as D (6 bases). The CDR3 runs to 15 residues. Trimming shortened V by 4 bases and J by 1 base, and 14 bases separated the two germline ends. The germline V gene encodes CDR1 LGHNA and CDR2 YSLEER. The CDR3 protein is CASSRNRVGSYEQYF. In DNA, the CDR3 is TGCGCCAGCAGCCGGAACAGGGTAGGGTCCTACGAGCAGTACTTC.

This clone appeared once. The genes are TRBV19 and TRBJ2-2; D ambiguous. V was shortened by 7 bases and J by 1 base, with 10 bases between the two germline ends. Germline assignment: CDR1 LNHDA and CDR2 SQIVND (reference sequence). The CDR3 runs to 14 residues. In DNA form, the CDR3 reads TGTGCCAGTACCCCCGACAAGAACACCGGGGAGCTGTTTTTT. It translates to CASTPDKNTGELFF.

V usage is TRBV6-5 and J usage is TRBJ1-1; D perhaps matches TRBD1 (5 bases). The CDR3 is made up of 13 amino acids. V lost 5 bases and J 4 bases, leaving 11 bases between the germline ends. Germline lookup yields CDR1 MNHEY and CDR2 SVGAGI. The CDR3 DNA is TGTGCCAGCAGTATGCAGGGCCTCACTGAAGCTTTCTTT. Amino acids: CASSMQGLTEAFF.

The rearrangement uses TRBV7-2 and TRBJ2-5; 8 nucleotides line up with TRBD2. The CDR3 is 14 residues long. V dropped 5 bases and J dropped 2; count of bases not matched to a gene: 4. Germline V gene lookup returns CDR1 SGHTA and CDR2 FQGNSA. The chain's CDR3 is CASSPGLAQETQYF. The CDR3 region has the DNA TGTGCCAGCAGCCCCGGACTAGCTCAAGAGACCCAGTACTTC.

The chain has TRBV19 and TRBJ1-4, with D perhaps TRBD1 (6 bases). The CDR3 contains 15 residues. Germline CDR1 reads LNHDA; CDR2 reads SQIVND (reference sequence). Trimming took off 7 bases at V and 5 bases at J, with 17 bases between the two ends. The CDR3, as DNA: TGTGCCAGTACTCCTTACAGGGTGGCAAATGAAAAACTGTTTTTT. This encodes CASTPYRVANEKLFF.

Only a few counts were recorded for this clone. The gene calls are TRBV5-4 and TRBJ1-1; weak D call: TRBD1 (6 bases). Germline V gene lookup returns CDR1 SGHNT and CDR2 YYREEE (reference sequence). The CDR3 length is 18 residues. Between the trimmed V and J ends, which lost 3 bases and 3 bases, there was a span of 24 bases. The CDR3 reads CASSSRWKLSEGDTEAFF. The CDR3 bases are TGTGCCAGCAGCTCTAGGTGGAAGTTGTCCGAGGGGGACACTGAAGCTTTCTTT.

The chain couples TRBV19 to TRBJ2-5, with TRBD2 as a possible D gene (6 bases). CDR3 length: 13 amino acids. V dropped 5 bases and J dropped 11 bases, with 18 bases sitting between them. Germline assignment: CDR1 LNHDA and CDR2 SQIVND (reference sequence). CDR3 sequence (DNA): TGTGCCAGTAGTCCGGGACTGACGGGAGAGCAGTACTTC. It encodes CASSPGLTGEQYF.

V gene TRBV5-8 combines with J gene TRBJ2-1, with D maybe TRBD2 (5 bases). The germline V and J ends were trimmed by 4 bases and 8 bases, with 25 bases remaining between them. From germline, CDR1 is SGHTS and CDR2 YDEGEE. This CDR3 region has 17 residues. CDR3 nucleotides: TGTGCCAGCAGCGATGGAGGCAAGGATGACATATTCGATGAGCAGTTCTTC. It translates to CASSDGGKDDIFDEQFF. Together with reference TRBV5-8 and TRBJ2-1, the CDR3 gives the full variable domain: EAGVTQSPTHLIKTRGQQATLRCSPISGHTSVYWYQQALGLGLQFLLWYDEGEERNRGNFPPRFSGRQFPNYSSELNVNALELEDSALYLCASSDGGKDDIFDEQFFGPGTRLTVL.